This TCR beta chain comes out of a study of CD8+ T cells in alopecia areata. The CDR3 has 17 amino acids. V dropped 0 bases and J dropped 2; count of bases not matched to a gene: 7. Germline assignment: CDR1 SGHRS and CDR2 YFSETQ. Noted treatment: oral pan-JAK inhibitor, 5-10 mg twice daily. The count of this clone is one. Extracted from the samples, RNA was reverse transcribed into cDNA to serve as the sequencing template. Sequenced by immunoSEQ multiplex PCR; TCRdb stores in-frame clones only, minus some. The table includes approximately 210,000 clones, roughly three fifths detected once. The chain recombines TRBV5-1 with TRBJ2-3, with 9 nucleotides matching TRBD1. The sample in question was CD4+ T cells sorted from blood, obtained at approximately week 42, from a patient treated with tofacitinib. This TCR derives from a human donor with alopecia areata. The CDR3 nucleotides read TGCGCCAGCAGCTTGGTCGGGACAGGGAAGGCCACAGATACGCAGTATTTT. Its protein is CASSLVGTGKATDTQYF. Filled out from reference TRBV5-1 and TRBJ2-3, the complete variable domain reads KAGVTQTPRYLIKTRGQQVTLSCSPISGHRSVSWYQQTPGQGLQFLFEYFSETQRNKGNFPGRFSGRQFSNSRSEMNVSTLELGDSALYLCASSLVGTGKATDTQYFGPGTRLTVL.